The 23 T cell receptor beta chains reported below all come from one sample, sequenced in a study of shared clonotypes between healthy human individuals. Method: immunoSEQ multiplex PCR; TCRdb's copy keeps in-frame clones and lacks some. Here the sample spans some 360,000 clones, more than 60% being singletons. The sequenced material came from memory CD4+ T cells sorted from blood. Subset denoted: CD45RA-negative fraction. These receptors were obtained from a man in his thirties or forties in good health.

This clone was observed a few times. The CDR3 DNA reads as TGTGCCAGCAGTTCCGGGACAGGGTTGAATGAGCAGTTCTTC. Protein product: CASSSGTGLNEQFF. V and J are TRBV6-5 and TRBJ2-1; TRBD1 aligns across 9 bases. This CDR3 comprises 14 residues. Germline trimming cut 4 bases from V and 7 bases from J; bases unmatched to any gene: 5. Germline V CDR1 and CDR2: MNHEY, SVGAGI.

The sample holds a few counts of this clone. The J gene is TRBJ1-1, the V gene TRBV13; tentatively, D is TRBD1 (5 bases). Germline V gives CDR1 PRHDT, CDR2 FYEKMQ (reference sequence). The CDR3 has 12 amino acids. The V gene lost 0 bases and the J gene lost 10 bases, with 9 bases spanning the gap. CDR3 in DNA: TGTGCCAGCAGCTTAGGCAGGGTAGCAGCTTTCTTT. Protein: CASSLGRVAAFF.

This chain joins TRBV11-1 and TRBJ2-4, with TRBD2 matching over 13 bases. This CDR3 spans 17 amino acids. V was clipped by 5 bases and J by 7 bases; unmatched bases: 11. CDR1 and CDR2 (germline): SGHAT, FQDESV (reference sequence). CDR3 in DNA: TGTGCCAGCAGCAGTGGACTAGCGGGAGTTGGGGGGAACATTCAGTACTTC. This sequence encodes CASSSGLAGVGGNIQYF. Combining the CDR3 with reference TRBV11-1 and TRBJ2-4 gives the whole variable domain EAEVAQSPRYKITEKSQAVAFWCDPISGHATLYWYRQILGQGPELLVQFQDESVVDDSQLPKDRFSAERLKGVDSTLKIQPAELGDSAMYLCASSSGLAGVGGNIQYFGAGTRLSVL.

For this clone: This specimen includes other DNA sequences encoding the same CDR3. DNA for the CDR3: TGTGCCAGCAGTTCCTCTATAGGCCCCTACGAGCAGTACTTC. Encoded protein: CASSSSIGPYEQYF. The chain links TRBV27 to TRBJ2-7; D is unclear. V lost 4 bases and J lost 2, with 12 bases in between. CDR3 size: 14 residues. Germline-derived CDR1 and CDR2 are MNHEY and SMNVEV (reference sequence).

The V and J genes are TRBV7-8 and TRBJ2-7; D may be TRBD2 (5 bases). Trimming cost V 0 bases and J 2 bases, with 17 bases left between them. The CDR3 length is 17 residues. Germline loops: CDR1 SGHVS, CDR2 FQNEAQ. In DNA form, the CDR3 reads TGTGCCAGCAGCTTAGCCGTGACGGGAAGTCATCCCTACGAGCAGTACTTC. It specifies CASSLAVTGSHPYEQYF.

This clone was seen more than once but under ten times. The chain is built from TRBV7-9 and TRBJ1-3; no clear D. The CDR3 has 14 amino acids. Trimming cost V 5 bases and J 0 bases, with 8 bases left between them. Germline-derived CDR1 and CDR2 are SEHNR and FQNEAQ (reference sequence). CDR3 in amino acids: CASSLNLSGNTIYF. The CDR3 coding sequence is TGTGCCAGCAGCCTCAATCTCTCTGGAAACACCATATATTTT.

As to this clone: A read error is likely here: a far larger clone is one base away. The sample has other DNA sequences that encode this CDR3 too. CDR3 amino acids: CASSYRTGGQETQYF. DNA for the CDR3: TGTGCCAGCAGTTATCGAACAGGGGGGCAGGAGACCCAGTACTTC. The chain employs TRBV6-5 and TRBJ2-5; 8 bases are shared with TRBD1. The J segment lost 5 bases and the V segment lost 3 bases, leaving 8 bases of the junction unmatched. Germline V gives CDR1 MNHEY, CDR2 SVGAGI. The CDR3 is 15 residues long.

The chain joins TRBV9 to TRBJ2-1, with TRBD2 identical over 7 bases. The V gene end was trimmed by 4 bases and the J gene end by 5 bases; junction bases not matched to a gene: 9. CDR3 length equals 15 residues. Germline V gene data show CDR1 as SGDLS and CDR2 as YYNGEE. The CDR3 here is CASSLEGLNNNEQFF. The CDR3 region has the DNA TGTGCCAGCAGCCTCGAGGGACTAAACAACAATGAGCAGTTCTTC. Together with reference TRBV9 and TRBJ2-1, the CDR3 gives the full variable domain: DSGVTQTPKHLITATGQRVTLRCSPRSGDLSVYWYQQSLDQGLQFLIQYYNGEERAKGNILERFSAQQFPDLHSELNLSSLELGDSALYFCASSLEGLNNNEQFFGPGTRLTVL.

V usage is TRBV19 and J usage is TRBJ2-3; the D is unclear. With 8 bases removed from V and 5 bases from J, the gap between germline ends came to 8 bases. This CDR3 region has 11 residues. Germline V gene data show CDR1 as LNHDA and CDR2 as SQIVND (reference sequence). CDR3 in amino acids: CASGSGDTQYF. CDR3 sequence (DNA): TGTGCCAGTGGTTCTGGAGATACGCAGTATTTT.

The rearrangement uses TRBV27 and TRBJ2-7, with D tentatively TRBD2 (6 bases). The germline V gene has CDR1 MNHEY and CDR2 SMNVEV (reference sequence). The CDR3 totals 19 residues. V lost 4 bases and J 2 bases, leaving 27 bases between the germline ends. CDR3 nucleotides: TGTGCCAGCAGTTACATCGGCCCGGGGGATGGGGGTTGGACCTACGAGCAGTACTTC. This encodes CASSYIGPGDGGWTYEQYF.

V is TRBV13 and J is TRBJ2-5, with 8 nucleotides matching TRBD1. The V gene's germline CDR1 is PRHDT and CDR2 FYEKMQ (reference sequence). This CDR3 region has 13 residues. V lost 8 bases to trimming and J lost 5 bases; unmatched junction nucleotides: 7. The CDR3 protein is CASGRGQAETQYF. DNA of the CDR3: TGTGCCAGCGGGCGGGGACAGGCGGAGACCCAGTACTTC.

This chain uses TRBV7-7 with TRBJ2-1; D gene ambiguous. The CDR3 spans 16 residues. Germline CDR1 reads SSHAT; CDR2 reads FNYEAQ (reference sequence). The V and J ends lost 5 bases and 1 base respectively, with 15 bases between them. The CDR3 region has the DNA TGTGCCAGCAGCCCTAATCGGGTCACTTCCTACAATGAGCAGTTCTTC. Translating it yields CASSPNRVTSYNEQFF. Variable domain in full (rest from reference TRBV7-7 and TRBJ2-1): GAGVSQSPRYKVTKRGQDVTLRCDPISSHATLYWYQQALGQGPEFLTYFNYEAQPDKSGLPSDRFSAERPEGSISTLTIQRTEQRDSAMYRCASSPNRVTSYNEQFFGPGTRLTVL.

In this sample, this clone turned up once. The chain couples TRBV7-2 to TRBJ2-7; the match to TRBD2 covers 8 bases. The CDR3 has 13 amino acids. CDR1 is SGHTA, CDR2 FQGNSA, per germline. V was clipped by 1 base and J by 7 bases; unmatched bases: 3. CDR3 sequence (DNA): TGTGCCAGCAGCTTAGGACTAGCGCAGGAGCAGTACTTC. Its protein is CASSLGLAQEQYF. Filled out from reference TRBV7-2 and TRBJ2-7, the complete variable domain reads GAGVSQSPSNKVTEKGKDVELRCDPISGHTALYWYRQSLGQGLEFLIYFQGNSAPDKSGLPSDRFSAERTGGSVSTLTIQRTQQEDSAVYLCASSLGLAQEQYFGPGTRLTVT.

The chain links TRBV2 to TRBJ1-3; no clear D gene. The CDR3 sequence is 14 residues long. V shed 3 bases and J shed 8 bases, with 14 bases lying between them. Germline CDR1 reads SNHLY; CDR2 reads FYNNEI. The CDR3 protein is CASSEAPNRDTIYF. Here the CDR3 DNA reads TGTGCCAGCAGTGAGGCCCCCAACCGTGACACCATATATTTT.

This clone was recorded only once. The genes are TRBV6-5 and TRBJ1-1; TRBD1 agrees at 7 bases. Germline assignment: CDR1 MNHEY and CDR2 SVGAGI. J was trimmed by 1 base and V by 0 bases; bases with no gene match: 2. This CDR3 comprises 15 residues. CDR3 in amino acids: CASSYSGQRNTEAFF. The DNA for the CDR3 is TGTGCCAGCAGTTACTCGGGACAGAGGAACACTGAAGCTTTCTTT.

The CDR3 bases are TGTGCCAGCAGCTTAACGGGGGCCCACCAGGGGGTAGCCAAAAACATTCAGTACTTC. It codes for CASSLTGAHQGVAKNIQYF. The chain couples TRBV7-3 to TRBJ2-4; TRBD1 matches at 7 bases. The ends lost 0 bases at V and 0 bases at J; junction bases unmatched: 11. The CDR3 sequence is 19 residues long. The germline gives CDR1 SGHTA, CDR2 FQGTGA.

The chain couples TRBV19 to TRBJ1-1, with a possible D match to TRBD1 (5 bases). The V end was cut by 0 bases, the J end by 6 bases, with 11 bases between. The V gene's germline CDR1 is LNHDA and CDR2 SQIVND (reference sequence). The CDR3 runs 14 residues. CDR3: CASSIEIAGAEAFF. The DNA of the CDR3 is TGTGCCAGTAGTATAGAGATCGCGGGGGCTGAAGCTTTCTTT.

The V call is TRBV5-6, the J call TRBJ2-3; D gene ambiguous. Germline CDR1 SGHDT, CDR2 YYEEEE. The CDR3 has 14 amino acids. V was pared by 2 bases and J by 0 bases, with 7 bases between. This chain's CDR3 is CASSLPLSTDTQYF. The CDR3 DNA sequence: TGTGCCAGCAGCTTACCCCTAAGCACAGATACGCAGTATTTT.

This clone has just a few counts. Being one base from a much bigger clone, this may be a read error. The chain has TRBV5-1 and TRBJ2-3; tentatively, D is TRBD2 (5 bases). Germline-derived CDR1 and CDR2 are SGHRS and YFSETQ. The CDR3 sequence is 13 residues long. Trimming pared 0 bases from V and 5 bases from J, leaving 7 bases between. This CDR3 is CASSLGAGDTQYF. CDR3 coding DNA: TGCGCCAGCAGCTTGGGGGCGGGAGATACGCAGTATTTT.

Many counts were recorded for this clone. The V and J genes are TRBV7-2 and TRBJ1-1; no definite D call. The germline V and J ends were trimmed by 1 base and 7 bases, with 10 bases remaining between them. CDR3 length: 13 amino acids. The germline gives CDR1 SGHTA, CDR2 FQGNSA. This CDR3 is CASSLGAAGEAFF. CDR3 bases: TGTGCCAGCAGCTTAGGAGCGGCAGGTGAAGCTTTCTTT.

The chain links TRBV21-1 to TRBJ1-1. TRBV21-1 represents a pseudogene. The CDR3 is 16 amino acids. CDR3 region: CASSKNPGEGRTEAFF. As DNA, the CDR3 is TGTGCCAGCAGCAAAAACCCAGGGGAGGGAAGAACTGAAGCTTTCTTT.

The chain carries TRBV7-2 and TRBJ2-2; 7 nucleotides line up with TRBD2. After removal of 1 base from V and 6 bases from J, the junction contained 14 bases not matched to a gene. The germline V gene encodes CDR1 SGHTA and CDR2 FQGNSA. This CDR3 is built from 18 residues. The CDR3, as DNA: TGTGCCAGCAGCTTAGTAACGTTGGCGGGAGTTTACGCCGGGGAGCTGTTTTTT. Its translation: CASSLVTLAGVYAGELFF.

The chain has TRBV6-6 and TRBJ1-4; D remains ambiguous. Deletions cut 4 bases from V and 4 bases from J, with 7 bases between. The CDR3 has 13 residues. The germline gives CDR1 MNHNY, CDR2 SVGAGI (reference sequence). The CDR3 sequence: CASSSVGNEKLFF. The CDR3 DNA sequence: TGTGCCAGCAGTTCTGTGGGTAATGAAAAACTGTTTTTT.